The 9 T cell receptor beta chains listed next were all sequenced from one sample in a study of cytomegalovirus exposure and HLA in healthy donors. Profiled with immunoSEQ multiplex PCR; TCRdb holds only in-frame clones, not every one. The sample lists roughly 330,000 clones, approximately 90% seen once, with more than 0.9% in the top ten. The sequenced material came from PBMCs. The receptors were sampled from a woman younger than 45 in good health and CMV-seropositive.

The CDR3: CASSWEVSNTGELFF. In DNA, the CDR3 is TGCGCCAGCAGCTGGGAGGTTTCAAACACCGGGGAGCTGTTTTTT. The chain couples TRBV4-3 to TRBJ2-2; D is possibly TRBD2 (6 bases). The germline V gene encodes CDR1 LGHNA and CDR2 YSLEER. There are 15 residues in the CDR3. With 5 bases removed from V and 2 bases from J, the gap between germline ends came to 12 bases.

The DNA for the CDR3 is TGCGCCAGCAGCCAGGGGGCCGAACAGCCCCAGCATTTT. It is translated as CASSQGAEQPQHF. This chain joins TRBV4-3 and TRBJ1-5; a possible D gene is TRBD1 (6 bases). The CDR3 loop spans 13 amino acids. CDR1 and CDR2 (germline): LGHNA, YSLEER. V lost 3 bases and J 7 bases, leaving 10 bases between the germline ends.

As to this clone: Additional DNA sequences in this sample encode the identical CDR3. The CDR3 region is CASSLGTVSYEQYF. CDR3 DNA sequence: TGTGCCAGCAGCTTGGGTACAGTCTCCTACGAGCAGTACTTC. The chain couples TRBV5-4 to TRBJ2-7, with D unresolved. CDR1 SGHNT and CDR2 YYREEE come from the germline V gene (reference sequence). This CDR3 region has 14 residues. V lost 0 bases to trimming and J lost 0 bases, with 7 bases between them.

The V call is TRBV4-3, the J call TRBJ2-2; D is unclear. V lost 3 bases and J 7 bases, leaving 18 bases between the germline ends. The CDR3 totals 16 residues. CDR1 is LGHNA and CDR2 is YSLEER in the germline V gene. The DNA for the CDR3 is TGCGCCAGCAGCCACCAATTGGGAAGTGTGGTCGGGGAGCTGTTTTTT. This encodes CASSHQLGSVVGELFF.

The chain couples TRBV4-2 to TRBJ2-6, with D maybe TRBD1 (5 bases). The CDR3 is 16 amino acids. In germline, CDR1 is LGHNA, CDR2 YNFKEQ. The ends were cut back, 1 base at V and 2 bases at J, with 9 bases in the middle. In DNA form, the CDR3 reads TGTGCCAGCAGCCAAGTAGGCAGGGCTGGGGCCAACGTCCTGACTTTC. Residues: CASSQVGRAGANVLTF.

The chain uses TRBV9 and TRBJ2-7, with D hard to call. Trimming shortened V by 3 bases and J by 0 bases, and 7 bases separated the two germline ends. CDR1 is SGDLS, CDR2 YYNGEE, per germline. CDR3 length: 13 amino acids. The CDR3 spells CASSADNSYEQYF. Here the CDR3 DNA reads TGTGCCAGCAGCGCCGACAACTCCTACGAGCAGTACTTC. Complete variable domain (other parts from reference TRBV9 and TRBJ2-7): DSGVTQTPKHLITATGQRVTLRCSPRSGDLSVYWYQQSLDQGLQFLIQYYNGEERAKGNILERFSAQQFPDLHSELNLSSLELGDSALYFCASSADNSYEQYFGPGTRLTVT.

This clone was detected once. The genes are TRBV30 and TRBJ1-5; 7 bases match TRBD1. In germline, CDR1 is GTSNPN, CDR2 SVGIG (reference sequence). Trimming at V came to 2 bases and at J to 0 bases, leaving 7 bases not matched to a gene. This CDR3 has 16 residues. The CDR3, as DNA: TGTGCCTGGAGTCTTAGACAGGGAAATAGCAATCAGCCCCAGCATTTT. Translated: CAWSLRQGNSNQPQHF.

The J gene is TRBJ2-1, the V gene TRBV20-1; unclear D gene. Germline-derived CDR1 and CDR2 are DFQATT and SNEGSKA (reference sequence). V lost 0 bases to trimming and J lost 9 bases, with 6 bases between them. The CDR3 runs to 11 residues. CDR3 residues: CSARDPLEQFF. The CDR3 DNA sequence: TGCAGTGCTAGAGATCCGCTTGAGCAGTTCTTC.

This sequence joins TRBV5-1 and TRBJ2-3; no clear D. This CDR3 region has 15 residues. Trimming removed 0 bases at V and 2 bases at J, with 10 bases between. Per germline, CDR1 SGHRS and CDR2 YFSETQ. CDR3 in amino acids: CASSLVASPTDTQYF. For the CDR3, the DNA is TGCGCCAGCAGCTTGGTGGCTAGTCCCACAGATACGCAGTATTTT.